A single T cell receptor (beta chain) is shown here with its context. Its specificity is not known. Quantitative barcoded 5'-RACE was used to prepare TCR beta libraries. Each CDR3 protein gets one entry after TCRdb re-called the 5' RACE reads with MiXCR. Of roughly 30,000 distinct CDR3 sequences in the sample, about 29% are singletons; the top ten hold roughly 42%. The CDR3 loop spans 17 amino acids. The V end lost 0 bases, the J end lost 0 bases, and 11 bases lay between the germline ends. Germline CDR1 reads KGHDR; CDR2 reads SFDVKD. The data originate from a study of CD8 T cells in ankylosing spondylitis. Study conclusions and caveats: A TCR beta motif of several highly homologous variants appeared characteristic of ankylosing spondylitis blood. Previous work reported some of these motif variants in the synovial fluid and blood of reactive arthritis. Disease-linked clones reportedly concentrated significantly in matched ankylosing spondylitis synovial fluid.

Sample: synovial fluid, either unsorted or a sorted T cell fraction (not recorded which). The clonotype was recovered from a male donor with ankylosing spondylitis. The chain uses TRBV24-1 and TRBJ2-1; possibly TRBD1 or TRBD2 for D (5 bases each). CDR3: CATSDLAGTSSYNEQFF. In nucleotides, the CDR3 is TGTGCCACCAGTGATTTGGCCGGGACGAGCTCCTACAATGAGCAGTTCTTC.